Listed below are T cell receptor beta chains from one sample, sequenced in a study of T-cell memory formation after mild COVID-19. TCRdb called the 5' RACE reads again in MiXCR, with one record for every CDR3 protein. The repertoire includes around 370,000 distinct CDR3 sequences, 20% to 25% of them detected once, and approximately 13% sits in the top ten. Sequencing was performed on PBMCs or a T cell subset sorted from them (not recorded which). These receptors were collected from an adult woman who had mild COVID-19 (a few samples of this study predate the infection). Cell type and time point are not known. Both conserved end residues are part of each CDR3. D genes are given only for firm matches. A row's size may be missing; if present it is once, few, many or a size class.

>-|TRBV9|TRBJ1-2|TRBD1
TGTGCCAGCAGCGTCGGGACAGCCGAAGCTGCATATGGCTACACCTTC
CASSVGTAEAAYGYTF
>-|TRBV7-6|TRBJ2-3|-
TGTGCCAGCAGCTTAGCAGAGGAAGGGGCGCAGTATTTT
CASSLAEEGAQYF
>-|TRBV6-2/TRBV6-3|TRBJ2-3|TRBD2
TGTGCCAGCAGGCCACCTAGCGGGAGGAGCACAGATACGCAGTATTTT
CASRPPSGRSTDTQYF
>-|TRBV4-2|TRBJ2-7|-
TGTGCCAGCAGCCAAGATGAGGGCAGCTCCTACGAGCAGTACTTC
CASSQDEGSSYEQYF
>few|TRBV5-1|TRBJ2-3|-
TGCGCCAGCAGCTCGGGGGGACAAGCCACAGATACGCAGTATTTT
CASSSGGQATDTQYF
>-|TRBV7-9|TRBJ1-1|-
TGTGCCAGCAGCTTTGGGAAGCCTGAAGCTTTCTTT
CASSFGKPEAFF
>few|TRBV18|TRBJ2-7|TRBD1
TGTGCCAGCTCACCAGAGACAGGGGGGTCCGAGCAGTACTTC
CASSPETGGSEQYF
>few|TRBV12-3/TRBV12-4|TRBJ2-2|-
TGTGCCAGCAGTTTAAGGGGCGGGCCGAACACCGGGGAGCTGTTTTTT
CASSLRGGPNTGELFF
>-|TRBV12-3/TRBV12-4|TRBJ2-2|-
TGTGCCAGCAGACCAAGAGGGGGGGCCGGGGAGCTGTTTTTT
CASRPRGGAGELFF
>-|TRBV7-9|TRBJ2-7|TRBD1
TGTGCCAGCAGCCCGGGACAGGGCTTAACCTACGAGCAGTACTTC
CASSPGQGLTYEQYF
>-|TRBV7-9|TRBJ1-2|-
TGTGCCTCTGCCCAGGGACAAGGCTACACCTTC
CASAQGQGYTF
>-|TRBV18|TRBJ2-7|-
TGTGCCAGCTCCTTTACTAGTGTCTACGAGCAGTACTTC
CASSFTSVYEQYF